The 6 T cell receptor beta chains in this list originate from one sample, sequenced in a study of PD-1 blockade in classical Hodgkin lymphoma. No patient escaped relapse after autologous stem cell transplantation, and brentuximab vedotin exposure varied. The data were produced by immunoSEQ multiplex PCR, yet TCRdb's version contains in-frame clones alone and is incomplete. The sample has 25,000 to 30,000 clones; around 80% are singletons. Material: peripheral blood mononuclear cells (PBMCs), obtained before the second cycle of nivolumab. The origin of the receptors is a human donor with classical Hodgkin lymphoma.

This rearrangement joins TRBV7-3 to TRBJ1-6; 7 bases agree with TRBD1. The junction had 10 bases not matched to a gene; V was cut back by 2 bases and J by 9 bases. Germline assignment: CDR1 SGHTA and CDR2 FQGTGA. The CDR3 contains 16 residues. Here the CDR3 DNA reads TGTGCCAGCAGCTTATTACCGGCAGGGGGAGGTTCACCCCTCCACTTT. Translating gives CASSLLPAGGGSPLHF.

This chain uses TRBV10-3 with TRBJ1-1, with no clear D. Trimming removed 6 bases at V and 0 bases at J, with 17 bases between. CDR3 length equals 16 residues. CDR1 and CDR2 (germline): ENHRY, SYGVKD. Here the CDR3 DNA reads TGTGCCATCAGAGACGTGGAGCGTAGTATGAACACTGAAGCTTTCTTT. This codes for CAIRDVERSMNTEAFF.

By proportion, this clone is medium-sized (0.01 to 0.1%). This chain connects TRBV5-5 to TRBJ1-1, with TRBD1 matching over 8 bases. Trimming cost V 6 bases and J 4 bases; bases outside gene matches: 5. Germline loops: CDR1 SGHKS, CDR2 YYEKEE (reference sequence). The CDR3 spans 13 residues. The CDR3 region has the DNA TGTGCCAGCACCCGACAGGGGATCACTGAAGCTTTCTTT. This sequence encodes CASTRQGITEAFF.

The V gene is TRBV6-5, the J gene TRBJ1-1, with a weak D call TRBD1 (5 bases). This CDR3 is built from 12 residues. Germline V CDR1 and CDR2: MNHEY, SVGAGI. V lost 7 bases to trimming and J lost 7 bases, with 13 bases between them. As DNA, the CDR3 is TGTGCCAGCAACCCGGGGGTTGGTGAAGCTTTCTTT. Amino acids: CASNPGVGEAFF.

The chain combines TRBV28 with TRBJ1-2, with unresolved D. The V and J ends lost 7 bases and 8 bases respectively, with 11 bases between them. Germline V gene sequence: CDR1 MDHEN, CDR2 SYDVKM. The CDR3 totals 11 residues. CDR3 residues: CASTWTSGYTF. The CDR3 nucleotides are TGTGCCAGCACGTGGACCTCGGGCTACACCTTC.

The rearrangement joins TRBV14 to TRBJ1-3; D is unclear. Germline CDR1 reads SGHDN; CDR2 reads FVKESK. The CDR3 is made up of 12 amino acids. The V gene lost 8 bases and the J gene lost 0 bases, with 5 bases spanning the gap. This chain's CDR3 is CASYDSGNTIYF. The DNA for the CDR3 is TGTGCCAGCTACGACTCTGGAAACACCATATATTTT.